The next 15 T cell receptor beta chains were all read from a single sample in a study of early stage breast cancer tumors. Only in-frame clones appear in the TCRdb table, and some are missing; sequencing was by immunoSEQ multiplex PCR. The sample comprises about 50,000 clones, 65% to 90% of which are singletons, and about 1.3% rests with the top ten. Specimen: blood. The receptors come from a person between 50 and 60 years old with breast cancer.

The J gene is TRBJ2-3, the V gene TRBV11-2; 7 positions match TRBD1. CDR1 and CDR2 from the germline V gene are SGHAT and FQNNGV. V gave up 3 bases and J gave up 3 bases; unmatched junction bases: 6. The CDR3 sequence is 15 residues long. The CDR3 is CASSFLRGQTDTQYF. In DNA form, the CDR3 reads TGTGCCAGCAGCTTCCTCAGGGGACAGACAGATACGCAGTATTTT.

This clone was observed once. V usage is TRBV28 and J usage is TRBJ2-1; 7 bases match TRBD2. With V trimmed by 6 bases and J by 5 bases, 4 bases remained unmatched. The length of the CDR3 is 13 residues. Looked up from germline, CDR1 is MDHEN and CDR2 is SYDVKM. The CDR3 DNA reads TGTGCCAGCAGACTGAGCGGGAACAATGAGCAGTTCTTC. Translating it yields CASRLSGNNEQFF.

This chain links TRBV2 with TRBJ2-3, with 16 bases fitting TRBD2. The length of the CDR3 is 16 residues. With V trimmed by 6 bases and J by 13 bases, 13 bases remained unmatched. CDR1 is SNHLY and CDR2 is FYNNEI in the germline V gene. The CDR3 region is CASRGTSGGAQIPEYF. The CDR3 bases are TGTGCCAGCAGGGGGACTAGCGGGGGGGCACAGATACCCGAGTATTTT.

This chain uses TRBV10-1 with TRBJ2-5; 7 positions agree with TRBD2. V lost 0 bases, J lost 6 bases, and 10 bases stayed unmatched. The CDR3 has 16 residues. Per the germline V gene, CDR1 is WNHNN and CDR2 is SYGVQD (reference sequence). The CDR3 spells CASSESTGGSMKTQYF. The CDR3 nucleotides are TGCGCCAGCAGTGAGTCGACCGGCGGGAGTATGAAGACCCAGTACTTC.

The CDR3 protein is CASSLRQGTEAFF. For the CDR3, the DNA is TGTGCCAGCAGCTTACGGCAGGGCACTGAAGCTTTCTTT. The chain recombines TRBV7-9 with TRBJ1-1, with D tentatively TRBD1 (5 bases). Trimming removed 2 bases from V and 4 bases from J, with 8 bases in between. Looked up from germline, CDR1 is SEHNR and CDR2 is FQNEAQ (reference sequence). The CDR3 contains 13 residues.

In DNA, the CDR3 is TGTGCCAGCAGCTTTGGACAGGGGAACACCGGGGAGCTGTTTTTT. Its protein is CASSFGQGNTGELFF. This chain connects TRBV5-4 to TRBJ2-2, with TRBD1 matching 8 bases. CDR1 is SGHNT, CDR2 YYREEE, per germline (reference sequence). V lost 2 bases to trimming and J lost 1 base; unmatched junction nucleotides: 1. The CDR3 is 15 residues long.

This chain links TRBV5-1 with TRBJ2-7; 7 bases align to TRBD1. CDR3 size: 14 residues. Germline CDR1 reads SGHRS; CDR2 reads YFSETQ. V dropped 7 bases and J dropped 1; count of bases not matched to a gene: 8. DNA for the CDR3: TGCGCCAGCCGGATAGGGGGCAGTTCCTACGAGCAGTACTTC. This gives the protein CASRIGGSSYEQYF.

CDR3 DNA: TGCGCCAGCAGTCGAGGTAGCGGGAGGAGAAACAATGAGCAGTTCTTC. This encodes CASSRGSGRRNNEQFF. The chain carries TRBV5-1 and TRBJ2-1; 10 nucleotides agree with TRBD2. Losses at the gene ends were 5 bases for V and 5 bases for J; bases not matched to a gene: 10. The CDR3 length is 16 residues. Germline CDR1 is SGHRS and CDR2 is YFSETQ.

CDR3 coding DNA: TGTGCCAGCAGACTCAGACTAGCGGGGACCTACGAGCAGTACTTC. Translated: CASRLRLAGTYEQYF. The chain is built from TRBV6-6 and TRBJ2-7, with TRBD2 identical over 11 bases. J was trimmed by 2 bases and V by 6 bases; bases with no gene match: 6. The CDR3 covers 15 residues. Germline loops: CDR1 MNHNY, CDR2 SVGAGI (reference sequence).

The V and J genes are TRBV6-1 and TRBJ2-4, with D uncertain. Germline V gene lookup returns CDR1 MNHNS and CDR2 SASEGT. The CDR3 consists of 15 residues. The V end lost 1 base, the J end lost 5 bases, and 12 bases lay between the germline ends. This CDR3 reads CASSEEVVGENIQYF. CDR3 DNA sequence: TGTGCCAGCAGTGAAGAGGTTGTAGGTGAAAACATTCAGTACTTC.

The chain combines TRBV5-5 with TRBJ2-3, with no clear D. V was pared by 0 bases and J by 0 bases, with 8 bases between. CDR1 and CDR2 (germline): SGHKS, YYEKEE (reference sequence). CDR3 length: 15 residues. This CDR3 reads CASSLEAGSTDTQYF. As DNA, the CDR3 is TGTGCCAGCAGCTTGGAGGCCGGGAGCACAGATACGCAGTATTTT.

The chain is built from TRBV5-4 and TRBJ1-2, with 7 bases that match TRBD1. V gave up 2 bases and J gave up 3 bases; unmatched junction bases: 7. The CDR3 length is 15 residues. From germline, CDR1 is SGHNT and CDR2 YYREEE (reference sequence). Here the CDR3 reads CASSFDRDVDYGYTF. The CDR3 nucleotides read TGTGCCAGCAGCTTTGACAGGGATGTGGACTATGGCTACACCTTC.

This clone was recorded once. This rearrangement joins TRBV7-6 to TRBJ2-3; D remains ambiguous. This CDR3 spans 14 amino acids. Germline V gene lookup returns CDR1 SGHVS and CDR2 FNYEAQ. V lost 1 base and J 0 bases, leaving 5 bases between the germline ends. For the CDR3, the DNA is TGTGCCAGCAGCTTAGGCAGCAGCACAGATACGCAGTATTTT. This gives the protein CASSLGSSTDTQYF.

The rearrangement joins TRBV9 to TRBJ2-1; TRBD2 aligns across 8 bases. From germline, CDR1 is SGDLS and CDR2 YYNGEE. V dropped 0 bases and J dropped 3; count of bases not matched to a gene: 2. This CDR3 spans 15 amino acids. CDR3 residues: CASSVEAGGYNEQFF. CDR3 in DNA: TGTGCCAGCAGCGTAGAGGCGGGGGGCTACAATGAGCAGTTCTTC.

The table lists this clone with a few counts. The chain combines TRBV2 with TRBJ1-2, with 7 bases identical to TRBD1. This CDR3 region has 14 residues. The trim removed 6 bases at V and 3 bases at J, leaving 7 bases unmatched. The germline V gene encodes CDR1 SNHLY and CDR2 FYNNEI. The chain's CDR3 is CASSPNRGDYGYTF. DNA for the CDR3: TGTGCCAGCAGCCCTAACAGGGGTGACTATGGCTACACCTTC. The entire variable domain, with the rest obtained from reference TRBV2 and TRBJ1-2, is as follows: EPEVTQTPSHQVTQMGQEVILRCVPISNHLYFYWYRQILGQKVEFLVSFYNNEISEKSEIFDDQFSVERPDGSNFTLKIRSTKLEDSAMYFCASSPNRGDYGYTFGSGTRLTVV.